The 20 T cell receptor beta chains presented below share a single source sample, sequenced in a study of cytomegalovirus exposure and HLA in healthy donors. PCR employed 60 Vbeta and 13 Jbeta primers. Libraries were prepared by immunoSEQ multiplex PCR; TCRdb keeps only in-frame clonotypes and omits some of them. Here the sample spans roughly 100,000 clones, 77% being singletons. The sample consisted of PBMCs. The receptors derive from a male donor in good health and CMV-seropositive.

The V call is TRBV6-1, the J call TRBJ2-5; TRBD1 aligns across 9 bases. Germline loops: CDR1 MNHNS, CDR2 SASEGT. This CDR3 spans 15 amino acids. J lost 5 bases, V lost 6 bases, and 10 bases had no gene match. The CDR3, as DNA: TGTGCCAGCAGGGACAGGGGCTCGCCGGGGGAGACCCAGTACTTC. Protein sequence: CASRDRGSPGETQYF.

The chain joins TRBV20-1 to TRBJ2-3; D is uncertain. With 6 bases removed from V and 4 bases from J, the gap between germline ends came to 8 bases. The CDR3 length is 11 residues. Looked up from germline, CDR1 is DFQATT and CDR2 is SNEGSKA (reference sequence). CDR3: CSAVRSDTQYF. DNA of the CDR3: TGCAGTGCCGTCAGATCAGATACGCAGTATTTT.

This clone has just one count. The chain recombines TRBV28 with TRBJ2-7; 7 bases line up with TRBD1. J was trimmed by 2 bases and V by 4 bases; bases with no gene match: 5. Germline assignment: CDR1 MDHEN and CDR2 SYDVKM. The CDR3 runs to 14 residues. The chain's CDR3 is CASSSTGATYEQYF. The DNA of the CDR3 is TGTGCCAGCAGTTCCACAGGGGCAACCTACGAGCAGTACTTC.

This chain uses TRBV5-1 with TRBJ2-3; 8 nucleotides match TRBD2. The CDR3 spans 15 residues. Unmatched junction bases numbered 2, after V lost 0 bases and J lost 2 bases. Germline V gene sequence: CDR1 SGHRS, CDR2 YFSETQ. The CDR3 DNA is TGCGCCAGCAGCTTGGCAGGACTAGCCACAGATACGCAGTATTTT. Its protein is CASSLAGLATDTQYF.

This clone came up a few times. The sample carries other DNA sequences with the same CDR3. The chain joins TRBV5-1 to TRBJ2-7; a weak D match, TRBD2 (6 bases). In germline, CDR1 is SGHRS, CDR2 YFSETQ. The CDR3 has 15 residues. Between the trimmed V and J ends, which lost 1 base and 1 base, there was a span of 12 bases. The CDR3, as DNA: TGCGCCAGCAGCTTGTTGGCTAGCGATTCCTACGAGCAGTACTTC. This gives the protein CASSLLASDSYEQYF.

The CDR3 DNA follows: TGTGCCATCAGTGAGTCGGTCGAGGGCACAGATACGCAGTATTTT. As protein: CAISESVEGTDTQYF. The chain couples TRBV10-3 to TRBJ2-3; D gene ambiguous. CDR1 is ENHRY and CDR2 is SYGVKD in the germline V gene. V lost 0 bases to trimming and J lost 1 base, with 8 bases between them. The CDR3 has 15 amino acids.

This clone was counted only a few times. The chain carries TRBV28 and TRBJ2-5; the D gene is possibly TRBD1 (7 bases). The CDR3 consists of 15 residues. V lost 8 bases and J 5 bases, leaving 21 bases between the germline ends. The germline CDR1 and CDR2 sequences are MDHEN and SYDVKM. The CDR3 sequence is CASDSGGGAWETQYF. The CDR3 coding sequence is TGTGCCAGCGACAGTGGAGGGGGCGCTTGGGAGACCCAGTACTTC.

The chain couples TRBV19 to TRBJ1-1; D ambiguous. Trimming removed 3 bases at V and 1 base at J, with 24 bases between. The CDR3 runs to 19 residues. Germline V gene data show CDR1 as LNHDA and CDR2 as SQIVND (reference sequence). The CDR3 DNA sequence: TGTGCCAGTAGTATCAACTCCCGACGAGCAGTGAGGAAGAACACTGAAGCTTTCTTT. Translated: CASSINSRRAVRKNTEAFF.

The chain is built from TRBV5-1 and TRBJ1-2; possibly TRBD1 for D (6 bases). Germline values: CDR1 SGHRS, CDR2 YFSETQ. V lost 4 bases and J 2 bases, leaving 12 bases between the germline ends. This CDR3 spans 14 amino acids. The CDR3 sequence is CASSLGGTNYGYTF. In DNA form, the CDR3 reads TGCGCCAGCAGCCTGGGTGGGACAAACTATGGCTACACCTTC.

The chain uses TRBV28 and TRBJ2-1; no clear D. Trimming removed 7 bases at V and 0 bases at J, with 7 bases between. Germline V lookup: CDR1 MDHEN, CDR2 SYDVKM. The CDR3 totals 13 residues. The CDR3 region has the DNA TGTGCCAGCATACGGAGCTCCTACAATGAGCAGTTCTTC. Translated: CASIRSSYNEQFF.

The V call is TRBV11-3, the J call TRBJ2-7; no reliable D call. With 0 bases removed from V and 4 bases from J, the gap between germline ends came to 7 bases. CDR3 length equals 13 residues. Germline V CDR1 and CDR2: SGHNT, YENEEA. This chain's CDR3 is CASSLDTRYEQYF. The DNA of the CDR3 is TGTGCCAGCAGCTTAGACACCAGGTACGAGCAGTACTTC.

The V gene is TRBV27, the J gene TRBJ2-1, with D perhaps TRBD2 (6 bases). Trimming removed 1 base at V and 3 bases at J, with 10 bases between. Germline assignment: CDR1 MNHEY and CDR2 SMNVEV (reference sequence). The CDR3 loop spans 15 amino acids. CDR3 residues: CASSLWGGVYNEQFF. CDR3 nucleotides: TGTGCCAGCAGTTTATGGGGCGGGGTCTACAATGAGCAGTTCTTC.

The gene calls are TRBV4-3 and TRBJ1-2; tentative D call: TRBD1 (5 bases). The CDR3 contains 14 residues. CDR1 is LGHNA, CDR2 YSLEER, per germline. Trimming left V 1 base short and J 5 bases short, with 11 bases between. Here the CDR3 DNA reads TGCGCCAGCAGCCAAGGTGACAGCTCTTATGGCTACACCTTC. The encoded protein is CASSQGDSSYGYTF.

The rearrangement joins TRBV4-2 to TRBJ1-3; D is possibly TRBD1 (5 bases). Germline loops: CDR1 LGHNA, CDR2 YNFKEQ. V was cut by 6 bases and J by 8 bases, with 14 bases left in between. The length of the CDR3 is 13 residues. CDR3 sequence: CASRGAARDTIYF. CDR3 DNA: TGTGCCAGCAGAGGGGCAGCTCGGGACACCATATATTTT.

V usage is TRBV19 and J usage is TRBJ2-2, with 9 bases matching TRBD2. Germline CDR1 LNHDA, CDR2 SQIVND (reference sequence). The CDR3 is made up of 15 amino acids. The V gene end was trimmed by 3 bases and the J gene end by 7 bases; junction bases not matched to a gene: 6. The CDR3 nucleotides read TGTGCCAGTAGTATTAGCGGGAGCAGGGGCGGGGAGCTGTTTTTT. Translating it yields CASSISGSRGGELFF. Complete variable domain (other parts from reference TRBV19 and TRBJ2-2): DGGITQSPKYLFRKEGQNVTLSCEQNLNHDAMYWYRQDPGQGLRLIYYSQIVNDFQKGDIAEGYSVSREKKESFPLTVTSAQKNPTAFYLCASSISGSRGGELFFGEGSRLTVL.

The chain recombines TRBV15 with TRBJ2-3; possible D gene TRBD2, 5 bases. V shed 5 bases and J shed 4 bases, with 16 bases lying between them. This CDR3 region has 15 residues. Germline V CDR1 and CDR2: LNHNV, YYDKDF (reference sequence). The CDR3, as DNA: TGTGCCACCAGCGCGAAGTCCGGGGAACCAGATACGCAGTATTTT. It specifies CATSAKSGEPDTQYF.

The chain combines TRBV27 with TRBJ2-7; perhaps TRBD2 as D (6 bases). Germline V gives CDR1 MNHEY, CDR2 SMNVEV (reference sequence). Trimming cost V 4 bases and J 3 bases, with 19 bases left between them. The CDR3 loop spans 16 amino acids. DNA of the CDR3: TGTGCCAGCAGTTCAATCCTTTCGGGACTCATCTACGAGCAGTACTTC. Residues: CASSSILSGLIYEQYF.

The V call is TRBV7-3, the J call TRBJ2-3; tentatively, D is TRBD1 (7 bases). This CDR3 contains 15 residues. V dropped 3 bases and J dropped 6 bases, with 16 bases sitting between them. Germline V gene data show CDR1 as SGHTA and CDR2 as FQGTGA. The CDR3 is CASSLTGRGGDTQYF. In nucleotides, the CDR3 is TGTGCCAGCAGCTTGACAGGGAGAGGGGGGGATACGCAGTATTTT. Complete variable domain (other parts from reference TRBV7-3 and TRBJ2-3): GAGVSQTPSNKVTEKGKYVELRCDPISGHTALYWYRQSLGQGPEFLIYFQGTGAADDSGLPNDRFFAVRPEGSVSTLKIQRTERGDSAVYLCASSLTGRGGDTQYFGPGTRLTVL.

The chain links TRBV28 to TRBJ2-5; 9 nucleotides agree with TRBD2. Germline V gene sequence: CDR1 MDHEN, CDR2 SYDVKM. CDR3 length equals 16 residues. The J segment lost 2 bases and the V segment lost 4 bases, leaving 8 bases of the junction unmatched. This CDR3 is CASSSPGTSLQETQYF. CDR3 bases: TGTGCCAGCAGTTCTCCCGGGACTAGCTTACAAGAGACCCAGTACTTC.

The rearrangement links TRBV6-1 to TRBJ1-6; 8 bases fit TRBD1. Germline V lookup: CDR1 MNHNS, CDR2 SASEGT. J gave up 7 bases and V 6 bases, and 8 bases lay outside the gene matches. CDR3 length equals 15 residues. CDR3 amino acids: CASRPLTGANSPLHF. Written as DNA, the CDR3 is TGTGCCAGCAGGCCCCTGACAGGGGCAAATTCACCCCTCCACTTT.